A single sample gave rise to the 5 T cell receptor beta chains below, sequenced in a study of blood T cell repertoires in COVID-19. TCRdb keeps only in-frame clones here, not all; method: immunoSEQ multiplex PCR. The sample shows a few hundred thousand clones, about 80% of them seen only once. Source material: PBMCs or T cells enriched from blood (not recorded which). Source of these receptors: a man aged 45 to 65 who had recovered from COVID-19.

The chain recombines TRBV14 with TRBJ1-6; the match to TRBD1 covers 7 bases. V dropped 5 bases and J dropped 7; count of bases not matched to a gene: 5. The CDR3 length is 14 residues. From germline, CDR1 is SGHDN and CDR2 FVKESK. For the CDR3, the DNA is TGTGCCAGCAGCGGGGGACAGCGAAATTCACCCCTCCACTTT. Protein sequence: CASSGGQRNSPLHF.

The CDR3 protein is CASSYSPGFYNEQFF. The CDR3 region has the DNA TGTGCCAGCAGTTACTCCCCGGGGTTCTACAATGAGCAGTTCTTC. The chain uses TRBV6-2 or TRBV6-3 and TRBJ2-1; the D gene is possibly TRBD2 (5 bases). This CDR3 is 15 amino acids long. Germline V gives CDR1 MNHEY, CDR2 SVGEGT. V lost 0 bases and J lost 3, with 9 bases in between.

The chain links TRBV6-2 or TRBV6-3 to TRBJ1-2, with 7 bases identical to TRBD1. The V segment lost 6 bases and the J segment 8 bases; nucleotides outside the gene matches: 15. The CDR3 loop spans 15 amino acids. The germline gives CDR1 MNHEY, CDR2 SVGEGT. The CDR3 DNA reads as TGTGCCAGCAGCTCCCGTCAGGGGGTTCCTAGCGGCTACACCTTC. Translating it yields CASSSRQGVPSGYTF.

The CDR3, as DNA: TGTGCCAGCAGCTTGGGGGACAGGGATTTGGGCGAGCAGTACTTC. It specifies CASSLGDRDLGEQYF. The gene calls are TRBV5-6 and TRBJ2-7; TRBD1 aligns across 9 bases. The germline V gene encodes CDR1 SGHDT and CDR2 YYEEEE. The CDR3 consists of 15 residues. V trimming: 0 bases; J trimming: 6 bases; junction bases outside the gene matches: 7. Drawing the rest from reference TRBV5-6 and TRBJ2-7, the complete variable domain is DAGVTQSPTHLIKTRGQQVTLRCSPKSGHDTVSWYQQALGQGPQFIFQYYEEEERQRGNFPDRFSGHQFPNYSSELNVNALLLGDSALYLCASSLGDRDLGEQYFGPGTRLTVT.

The V gene is TRBV27, the J gene TRBJ1-2; the match to TRBD1 covers 8 bases. The CDR3 sequence is 17 residues long. Germline CDR1 and CDR2: MNHEY and SMNVEV (reference sequence). The V and J ends lost 6 bases and 5 bases, in that order; junction bases with no gene match: 17. As DNA, the CDR3 is TGTGCCAGCAGAACCGACACTCCGCGGACAGGGAGGTATGGCTACACCTTC. It specifies CASRTDTPRTGRYGYTF.